The 30 T cell receptor beta chains below all came from one sample that was sequenced in a study of PD-1 blockade in classical Hodgkin lymphoma (dated by TCRdb to the early 2020s). This sample's time point label indicates: cycle 4 day 1 (C4D1), after less than seven weeks of nivolumab. Every trial patient had relapsed following autologous stem cell transplantation, and prior brentuximab vedotin exposure was what differed among cohorts A, B and C. Magnetic negative selection with a Miltenyi CD4+ T cell isolation kit was used to purify CD4+ T cells from thawed PBMCs. To prepare the library, the immunoSEQ multiplex PCR assay was applied. TCRdb re-hosts the immuneACCESS table, in-frame sequences only. Its copies lack some clones; in the studies checked, an unresolved V gene accounts for under half of them, and the cause for the rest is not known. A total of 25,000 to 30,000 clones appear in this sample, roughly 80% of them only once. The ten largest clones take up approximately 0.65% of the sample.

This specimen was CD4+ T cells from blood, taken before the fourth cycle of nivolumab. The source of these receptors is a human donor with classical Hodgkin lymphoma.

This clone came up a few times. Here the CDR3 DNA reads TGCGCCAGCAGCTTGTCCGGGGGCTCTGGAAACACCATATATTTT. This translates into CASSLSGGSGNTIYF. The rearrangement uses TRBV5-1 and TRBJ1-3; the D gene is possibly TRBD1 (5 bases). The V end was cut by 1 base, the J end by 0 bases, with 8 bases between. Germline CDR1 SGHRS, CDR2 YFSETQ. The CDR3 is made up of 15 amino acids.

Here the CDR3 reads CASRQRILLGGELFF. CDR3 in DNA: TGTGCCAGCAGGCAAAGAATCCTACTCGGCGGGGAGCTGTTTTTT. The rearrangement uses TRBV2 and TRBJ2-2, with no clear D. This CDR3 is 15 amino acids long. CDR1 is SNHLY and CDR2 is FYNNEI in the germline V gene. V gave up 6 bases and J gave up 7 bases, with 18 bases separating them.

This chain joins TRBV19 and TRBJ2-3, with 8 bases fitting TRBD2. The CDR3 sequence is 16 residues long. The V segment lost 7 bases and the J segment 0 bases; nucleotides outside the gene matches: 9. CDR1 and CDR2 (germline): LNHDA, SQIVND (reference sequence). CDR3 coding DNA: TGTGCCAGTAACAAACGGGGGGGAACTAGCACAGATACGCAGTATTTT. This sequence encodes CASNKRGGTSTDTQYF.

The chain is built from TRBV27 and TRBJ1-2; tentatively, D is TRBD1 (5 bases). Germline V CDR1 and CDR2: MNHEY, SMNVEV (reference sequence). The CDR3 consists of 14 residues. V shed 5 bases and J shed 6 bases, with 16 bases lying between them. Written as DNA, the CDR3 is TGTGCCAGCAGTCTCACCCCAGGGTCCCATGGCTACACCTTC. Its translation: CASSLTPGSHGYTF.

The V call is TRBV1, the J call TRBJ1-6. TRBV1 counts as a pseudogene. CDR3 size: 21 residues. CDR3 bases: TGCACCAGCAGCCAAGAATGGGGAGTGAGGGACCGGAGCTCCTATAATTCACCCCTCCACTTT. This codes for CTSSQEWGVRDRSSYNSPLHF.

The chain is built from TRBV7-9 and TRBJ1-4; TRBD1 matches 9 bases. The CDR3 has 18 amino acids. Germline V lookup: CDR1 SEHNR, CDR2 FQNEAQ (reference sequence). The ends lost 1 base at V and 2 bases at J; junction bases unmatched: 8. The CDR3 reads CASSLGDRATFTNEKLFF. CDR3 DNA sequence: TGTGCCAGCAGCTTAGGGGACAGGGCCACTTTTACTAATGAAAAACTGTTTTTT.

The J gene is TRBJ1-1, the V gene TRBV27, with D maybe TRBD1 (5 bases). CDR1 is MNHEY and CDR2 is SMNVEV in the germline V gene (reference sequence). CDR3 length equals 15 residues. V lost 5 bases and J lost 2, with 15 bases in between. CDR3 residues: CASSPGALRNTEAFF. The CDR3 DNA reads TGTGCCAGCAGTCCCGGGGCACTGAGAAACACTGAAGCTTTCTTT.

The chain employs TRBV6-5 and TRBJ2-5; TRBD1 might be the D (5 bases). Near its end, the DNA agrees better with TRBJ2-7, so the J call may be wrong. Germline V gene data show CDR1 as MNHEY and CDR2 as SVGAGI. This CDR3 is built from 15 residues. The CDR3 is CASTKVEGVSYEQYF. CDR3 sequence (DNA): TGTGCCAGCACCAAAGTTGAAGGGGTGTCCTACGAGCAGTACTTC.

The chain employs TRBV30 and TRBJ1-6; D not resolved. V lost 5 bases and J 8 bases, leaving 19 bases between the germline ends. CDR3 size: 15 residues. The V gene's germline CDR1 is GTSNPN and CDR2 SVGIG (reference sequence). CDR3 protein: CAWSSTPTTHSPLHF. The CDR3, as DNA: TGTGCCTGGTCTTCCACCCCCACGACACATTCACCCCTCCACTTT. Full variable domain (remainder filled in from reference TRBV30 and TRBJ1-6): SQTIHQWPATLVQPVGSPLSLECTVEGTSNPNLYWYRQAAGRGLQLLFYSVGIGQISSEVPQNLSASRPQDRQFILSSKKLLLSDSGFYLCAWSSTPTTHSPLHFGNGTRLTVT.

The genes are TRBV5-1 and TRBJ2-2; possible D gene TRBD1, 6 bases. With 3 bases removed from V and 6 bases from J, the gap between germline ends came to 12 bases. The CDR3 totals 14 residues. Germline CDR1 is SGHRS and CDR2 is YFSETQ. The CDR3 region has the DNA TGCGCCAGCAGCTATGAAGGGGGAGCCGGGGAGCTGTTTTTT. This translates into CASSYEGGAGELFF.

This rearrangement joins TRBV9 to TRBJ1-1; perhaps TRBD1 as D (5 bases). Per germline, CDR1 SGDLS and CDR2 YYNGEE. CDR3 size: 14 residues. Trimming took off 1 base at V and 5 bases at J, with 12 bases between the two ends. CDR3 region: CASSVMGVGTEAFF. The CDR3 DNA reads as TGTGCCAGCAGCGTAATGGGGGTCGGGACTGAAGCTTTCTTT. Using reference TRBV9 and TRBJ1-1 for the parts outside the CDR3, the full variable domain is DSGVTQTPKHLITATGQRVTLRCSPRSGDLSVYWYQQSLDQGLQFLIQYYNGEERAKGNILERFSAQQFPDLHSELNLSSLELGDSALYFCASSVMGVGTEAFFGQGTRLTVV.

The CDR3 sequence: CASSLGDSSDTQYF. The CDR3 coding sequence is TGCGCCAGCAGCTTAGGGGACAGCTCAGATACGCAGTATTTT. The chain recombines TRBV5-1 with TRBJ2-3; 7 positions match TRBD1. This CDR3 has 14 amino acids. Germline V gene data show CDR1 as SGHRS and CDR2 as YFSETQ. The junction had 4 bases not matched to a gene; V was cut back by 2 bases and J by 4 bases.

This clone came up a few times. This rearrangement joins TRBV25-1 to TRBJ2-5, with D maybe TRBD2 (6 bases). The length of the CDR3 is 15 residues. The V and J ends lost 1 base and 4 bases respectively, with 13 bases between them. The germline gives CDR1 MGHDK, CDR2 SYGVNS. The CDR3 loop reads CASSELEGRRETQYF. Written as DNA, the CDR3 is TGTGCCAGCAGTGAATTGGAGGGAAGGAGAGAGACCCAGTACTTC.

The rearrangement links TRBV5-1 to TRBJ1-6; tentative D call: TRBD1 (5 bases). Germline CDR1 is SGHRS and CDR2 is YFSETQ. The CDR3 length is 16 residues. With 2 bases removed from V and 8 bases from J, the gap between germline ends came to 17 bases. The DNA of the CDR3 is TGCGCCAGCAGCTTAAGCGTAGCAGGGAGGGATTCACCCCTCCACTTT. Amino acids: CASSLSVAGRDSPLHF. Looking up the rest from reference TRBV5-1 and TRBJ1-6 gives the full variable domain: KAGVTQTPRYLIKTRGQQVTLSCSPISGHRSVSWYQQTPGQGLQFLFEYFSETQRNKGNFPGRFSGRQFSNSRSEMNVSTLELGDSALYLCASSLSVAGRDSPLHFGNGTRLTVT.

The chain employs TRBV19 and TRBJ2-7; TRBD1 aligns across 8 bases. The V gene end was trimmed by 8 bases and the J gene end by 1 base; junction bases not matched to a gene: 10. The CDR3 is 15 amino acids. The germline CDR1 and CDR2 sequences are LNHDA and SQIVND (reference sequence). The CDR3 loop reads CASRQSTGGSYEQYF. CDR3 DNA: TGTGCCAGTCGACAAAGCACAGGGGGATCCTACGAGCAGTACTTC.

The chain recombines TRBV5-1 with TRBJ1-2; 9 bases fit TRBD1. J was trimmed by 1 base and V by 0 bases; bases with no gene match: 4. The germline V gene encodes CDR1 SGHRS and CDR2 YFSETQ. The CDR3 extends over 16 amino acids. Written as DNA, the CDR3 is TGCGCCAGCAGCTTGGAAGGGACAGGGAGTAACTATGGCTACACCTTC. Translation: CASSLEGTGSNYGYTF.

V usage is TRBV5-1 and J usage is TRBJ1-2; D may be TRBD1 (6 bases). CDR3 length equals 12 residues. Germline-derived CDR1 and CDR2 are SGHRS and YFSETQ. Trimming left V 4 bases short and J 6 bases short, with 10 bases between. The CDR3 DNA reads as TGCGCCAGCAGCAGGACAGCGGATGGCTACACCTTC. Translating it yields CASSRTADGYTF. The entire variable domain, with the rest obtained from reference TRBV5-1 and TRBJ1-2, is as follows: KAGVTQTPRYLIKTRGQQVTLSCSPISGHRSVSWYQQTPGQGLQFLFEYFSETQRNKGNFPGRFSGRQFSNSRSEMNVSTLELGDSALYLCASSRTADGYTFGSGTRLTVV.

A few counts support this clone. The chain uses TRBV5-1 and TRBJ1-1; TRBD1 matches 11 bases. This CDR3 comprises 15 residues. Germline trimming cut 0 bases from V and 5 bases from J; bases unmatched to any gene: 3. CDR1 is SGHRS and CDR2 is YFSETQ in the germline V gene. CDR3 DNA: TGCGCCAGCAGCTTGGCCGGGACAGGGGGGACTGAAGCTTTCTTT. Residues: CASSLAGTGGTEAFF.

The rearrangement uses TRBV29-1 and TRBJ2-3, with TRBD1 matching over 7 bases. The CDR3 contains 12 residues. V was clipped by 6 bases and J by 2 bases; unmatched bases: 2. In germline, CDR1 is SQVTM, CDR2 ANQGSEA. As DNA, the CDR3 is TGCAGCGTCGACAGGGCCACAGATACGCAGTATTTT. This encodes CSVDRATDTQYF.

The chain combines TRBV5-1 with TRBJ1-5; weak D call: TRBD1 (6 bases). CDR1 and CDR2 (germline): SGHRS, YFSETQ. This CDR3 contains 15 residues. Trimming shortened V by 1 base and J by 2 bases, and 10 bases separated the two germline ends. The CDR3 bases are TGCGCCAGCAGCTTGACAGGGCATGGCAATCAGCCCCAGCATTTT. Its translation: CASSLTGHGNQPQHF. The whole variable domain, filled in from reference TRBV5-1 and TRBJ1-5, reads KAGVTQTPRYLIKTRGQQVTLSCSPISGHRSVSWYQQTPGQGLQFLFEYFSETQRNKGNFPGRFSGRQFSNSRSEMNVSTLELGDSALYLCASSLTGHGNQPQHFGDGTRLSIL.

The gene calls are TRBV7-2 and TRBJ2-1, with TRBD2 matching 8 bases. The CDR3 extends over 15 amino acids. CDR1 and CDR2 from the germline V gene are SGHTA and FQGNSA. The trim removed 0 bases at V and 8 bases at J, leaving 6 bases unmatched. This CDR3 is CASSLARGARHEQFF. The CDR3 coding sequence is TGTGCCAGCAGCTTAGCGCGGGGGGCTAGGCATGAGCAGTTCTTC.

V usage is TRBV10-3 and J usage is TRBJ2-7; D perhaps matches TRBD2 (6 bases). Between the trimmed V and J ends, which lost 10 bases and 2 bases, there was a span of 18 bases. The CDR3 totals 14 residues. Germline V CDR1 and CDR2: ENHRY, SYGVKD. The CDR3 is CANSPGRGAYEQYF. The CDR3 coding sequence is TGTGCCAATAGCCCTGGACGCGGGGCCTACGAGCAGTACTTC.

CDR3 in DNA: TGTGCCAGCAGCTTACAGGCTAGCGGGGAGACCCAGTACTTC. It is translated as CASSLQASGETQYF. This sequence joins TRBV7-2 and TRBJ2-5, with 8 bases fitting TRBD2. Germline loops: CDR1 SGHTA, CDR2 FQGNSA. V shed 2 bases, J shed 5 bases, and the junction held 4 bases outside the gene matches. The CDR3 consists of 14 residues.

This sequence joins TRBV28 and TRBJ1-2; 9 bases align to TRBD1. CDR1 and CDR2 from the germline V gene are MDHEN and SYDVKM. Losses at the gene ends were 7 bases for V and 4 bases for J; bases not matched to a gene: 4. This CDR3 region has 13 residues. The CDR3 DNA follows: TGTGCCAGCACCCTGACAGGGGGCTATGGCTACACCTTC. It specifies CASTLTGGYGYTF.

The chain has TRBV5-1 and TRBJ1-2, with D possibly TRBD1 on 5 matching bases. Per the germline V gene, CDR1 is SGHRS and CDR2 is YFSETQ. The CDR3 spans 14 residues. Trimming took off 2 bases at V and 1 base at J, with 9 bases between the two ends. This chain's CDR3 is CASSFIQGNYGYTF. Written as DNA, the CDR3 is TGCGCCAGCAGCTTCATTCAGGGTAACTATGGCTACACCTTC.

The V and J genes are TRBV30 and TRBJ2-3, with 7 bases fitting TRBD2. J was trimmed by 2 bases and V by 0 bases; bases with no gene match: 5. Germline loops: CDR1 GTSNPN, CDR2 SVGIG (reference sequence). The CDR3 consists of 15 residues. The CDR3 here is CAWSVRLADTDTQYF. DNA for the CDR3: TGTGCCTGGAGTGTACGTCTAGCGGACACAGATACGCAGTATTTT. The whole variable domain, filled in from reference TRBV30 and TRBJ2-3, reads SQTIHQWPATLVQPVGSPLSLECTVEGTSNPNLYWYRQAAGRGLQLLFYSVGIGQISSEVPQNLSASRPQDRQFILSSKKLLLSDSGFYLCAWSVRLADTDTQYFGPGTRLTVL.

The V call is TRBV30, the J call TRBJ1-3; perhaps TRBD1 as D (6 bases). Deletions cut 4 bases from V and 0 bases from J, with 13 bases between. This CDR3 comprises 15 residues. The germline V gene encodes CDR1 GTSNPN and CDR2 SVGIG (reference sequence). DNA of the CDR3: TGTGCCTGGAATCGGGACATGTTCTCTGGAAACACCATATATTTT. Amino acid sequence: CAWNRDMFSGNTIYF.

This chain links TRBV18 with TRBJ1-2; D is unresolved. Germline-derived CDR1 and CDR2 are KGHSH and LQKENI. This CDR3 contains 15 residues. Trimming stripped 0 bases from V and 4 bases from J, with 12 bases between. CDR3 amino acids: CASSPPSADIYGYTF. The CDR3, as DNA: TGTGCCAGCTCACCACCGTCCGCAGATATCTATGGCTACACCTTC.

CDR3 DNA sequence: TGTGCCAGCTCACGGCGGGGGGCCGACGCAGATACGCAGTATTTT. It codes for CASSRRGADADTQYF. V gene TRBV18 combines with J gene TRBJ2-3, with 8 bases identical to TRBD2. Germline V lookup: CDR1 KGHSH, CDR2 LQKENI. The CDR3 has 15 amino acids. Trimming removed 4 bases from V and 4 bases from J; junction bases left unmatched: 7.

In this sample, this clone turned up a few times. The J gene is TRBJ2-2, the V gene TRBV5-1; the D is unclear. Germline values: CDR1 SGHRS, CDR2 YFSETQ. The CDR3 length is 14 residues. V lost 1 base and J 4 bases, leaving 8 bases between the germline ends. The CDR3 DNA sequence: TGCGCCAGCAGCTTGTCGGCAGCCACCGGGGAGCTGTTTTTT. It yields the protein CASSLSAATGELFF.